This T cell receptor (beta chain) was captured by sequencing in a study of blood T cell repertoires in COVID-19. For the study at large: Samples taken during acute and convalescent COVID-19 were collected in the United States, Italy and Spain. In each case, the material was cDNA or gDNA derived from T cells, B-cell-depleted T cells, or PBMCs.

This clone was counted only a few times. Germline-derived CDR1 and CDR2 are SQVTM and ANQGSEA. V lost 2 bases to trimming and J lost 6 bases, with 12 bases between them. The CDR3 runs 13 residues. Original methodology: Amplifying reference gene primers gave estimates of nucleated cell counts. Profiled with immunoSEQ multiplex PCR; TCRdb holds only in-frame clones, not every one. V and J calls and clone size are those listed in that table; D and trimming were worked out from the DNA. The sample includes more than 85,000 clones, roughly 75% seen only once; the top ten take approximately 4%. The V call is TRBV29-1, the J call TRBJ2-3; D is undetermined. The sample consisted of peripheral blood. This TCR was recovered from a woman aged 45-65 years with acute or convalescent COVID-19. The CDR3 bases are TGCAGCGTTGAAACTACCAAGCACGATACGCAGTATTTT. This encodes CSVETTKHDTQYF.